A single sample gave rise to the 2 T cell receptor beta chains below, sequenced in a study of blood T cell repertoires in COVID-19. Produced via immunoSEQ multiplex PCR; TCRdb's table is partial and in-frame only. The sample carries under 200,000 clones, 70% to 90% recorded once. Material: PBMCs or T cells enriched from blood (not recorded which). Receptor source: a woman aged 18-35 years who had recovered from COVID-19.

The count of this clone is one. The chain uses TRBV27 and TRBJ2-2, with D unresolved. The germline V gene has CDR1 MNHEY and CDR2 SMNVEV (reference sequence). V was clipped by 4 bases and J by 0 bases, with 9 bases between them. The CDR3 consists of 15 residues. The chain's CDR3 is CASSYSPPNTGELFF. Written as DNA, the CDR3 is TGTGCCAGCAGTTACTCCCCACCGAACACCGGGGAGCTGTTTTTT.

This chain links TRBV5-1 with TRBJ2-1; TRBD2 agrees at 7 bases. The J segment lost 2 bases and the V segment lost 3 bases, leaving 2 bases of the junction unmatched. Per the germline V gene, CDR1 is SGHRS and CDR2 is YFSETQ. The CDR3 totals 14 residues. CDR3 DNA sequence: TGCGCCAGCAGCTGGGGAGGGGCCTACAATGAGCAGTTCTTC. Translating it yields CASSWGGAYNEQFF.